Shown below are 2 T cell receptor beta chains from a single sample sequenced in a study of T cells expressing NK-cell markers. TCRdb re-called the 5' RACE reads; one entry per CDR3 protein, DNA not given. The sample includes 350,000 to 400,000 distinct CDR3 sequences. Sequencing was done on a sample of blood T cells: a sorted CD56 or NKG2C T cell subset, CD4+ or CD8+ T cells, or bulk PBMC T cells (not recorded which). These receptor sequences come from a woman between 45 and 65 years old in good health.

V usage is TRBV6-1 and J usage is TRBJ2-7; there is no DNA to check the TCRdb D call of TRBD2. The CDR3 has 13 amino acids. Germline lookup yields CDR1 MNHNS and CDR2 SASEGT. CDR3 amino acids: CASKVGGGYEQYF.

The chain joins TRBV9 to TRBJ2-3; TCRdb proposes TRBD1, but this gene call is untestable without DNA. The CDR3 has 18 residues. Germline lookup yields CDR1 SGDLS and CDR2 YYNGEE. CDR3 sequence: CASSTRTLSSWNTDTQYF.